The 20 T cell receptor beta chains in this list originate from one sample, sequenced in a study of radiotherapy plus CTLA-4 blockade in lung cancer. Sequencing used immunoSEQ multiplex PCR; TCRdb keeps in-frame clones, though not all of them. The repertoire includes around 99,000 clones, around 88% of them detected once, and 4.5% to 6% sits in the top ten. The material sequenced was peripheral blood, taken from a patient treated with radiotherapy plus ipilimumab. The receptors were sampled from a human donor with non-small cell lung cancer that progressed on radiotherapy plus ipilimumab.

Details on this clone: The sample has other DNA sequences that encode this CDR3 too. This sequence joins TRBV5-1 and TRBJ1-1, with D possibly being TRBD1 (5 bases). V dropped 1 base and J dropped 1 base, with 5 bases sitting between them. The CDR3 consists of 13 residues. Germline V gene lookup returns CDR1 SGHRS and CDR2 YFSETQ. The CDR3 here is CASSLTGNTEAFF. The DNA for the CDR3 is TGCGCCAGCAGCTTGACAGGGAACACTGAAGCTTTCTTT. The full variable domain, completed using reference TRBV5-1 and TRBJ1-1, is KAGVTQTPRYLIKTRGQQVTLSCSPISGHRSVSWYQQTPGQGLQFLFEYFSETQRNKGNFPGRFSGRQFSNSRSEMNVSTLELGDSALYLCASSLTGNTEAFFGQGTRLTVV.

This chain links TRBV28 with TRBJ2-3; D gene unclear. V was clipped by 7 bases and J by 1 base, with 6 bases between them. Germline lookup yields CDR1 MDHEN and CDR2 SYDVKM. This CDR3 contains 12 residues. The CDR3 DNA reads as TGTGCCAGCACCACTGGCACAGATACGCAGTATTTT. Protein sequence: CASTTGTDTQYF.

The sample holds one count of this clone. The chain joins TRBV10-2 to TRBJ1-5, with 7 bases identical to TRBD1. Trimming removed 6 bases from V and 4 bases from J; junction bases left unmatched: 12. The CDR3 spans 16 residues. Germline V gene lookup returns CDR1 WSHSY and CDR2 SAAADI. Here the CDR3 reads CASSNAPGQRNQPQHF. The CDR3 DNA is TGCGCCAGCAGCAATGCACCGGGACAGCGAAATCAGCCCCAGCATTTT.

The V call is TRBV6-1, the J call TRBJ2-3; the D gene is possibly TRBD1 (6 bases). Germline CDR1 is MNHNS and CDR2 is SASEGT. CDR3 length: 16 amino acids. V lost 2 bases, J lost 1 base, and 13 bases lay in between. DNA for the CDR3: TGTGCCAGCAGTGAAATGTTTAACAGGGGCACAGATACGCAGTATTTT. Encoded protein: CASSEMFNRGTDTQYF.

DNA for the CDR3: TGTGCCTGGAGTCGGACTTCACGGAATCAGCCCCAGCATTTT. It yields the protein CAWSRTSRNQPQHF. V usage is TRBV30 and J usage is TRBJ1-5; D call uncertain. Per germline, CDR1 GTSNPN and CDR2 SVGIG (reference sequence). The length of the CDR3 is 14 residues. Trimming removed 2 bases at V and 4 bases at J, with 12 bases between.

The genes are TRBV6-5 and TRBJ2-6, with TRBD1 matching over 9 bases. This CDR3 contains 15 residues. Germline V lookup: CDR1 MNHEY, CDR2 SVGAGI. Trimming removed 8 bases from V and 0 bases from J; junction bases left unmatched: 2. CDR3 amino acids: CASSQGASGANVLTF. CDR3 coding DNA: TGTGCCAGCTCACAGGGGGCCTCTGGGGCCAACGTCCTGACTTTC.

The chain joins TRBV4-2 to TRBJ2-7; TRBD2 matches at 7 bases. The V segment lost 0 bases and the J segment 4 bases; nucleotides outside the gene matches: 9. The CDR3 spans 16 residues. Germline CDR1 is LGHNA and CDR2 is YNFKEQ. CDR3 sequence: CASSQDFGAGRYEQYF. The CDR3 DNA is TGTGCCAGCAGCCAAGATTTCGGAGCGGGACGTTACGAGCAGTACTTC.

The rearrangement joins TRBV18 to TRBJ2-6; 7 bases are shared with TRBD2. With V trimmed by 6 bases and J by 2 bases, 4 bases remained unmatched. CDR3 length: 15 amino acids. Germline loops: CDR1 KGHSH, CDR2 LQKENI. CDR3 loop: CASSGGSPGANVLTF. The CDR3 nucleotides read TGTGCCAGCTCGGGGGGGAGTCCTGGGGCCAACGTCCTGACTTTC.

V gene TRBV6-1 combines with J gene TRBJ1-1; TRBD1 matches at 7 bases. CDR3 length: 14 residues. The V and J ends lost 7 bases and 0 bases, in that order; junction bases with no gene match: 5. Germline values: CDR1 MNHNS, CDR2 SASEGT. DNA of the CDR3: TGTGCCAGCAACGCCGGGACAGTGAACACTGAAGCTTTCTTT. Translation: CASNAGTVNTEAFF.

The chain has TRBV25-1 and TRBJ2-5; D remains unclear. The length of the CDR3 is 14 residues. Trimming shortened V by 1 base and J by 7 bases, and 13 bases separated the two germline ends. Germline CDR1 MGHDK, CDR2 SYGVNS. CDR3 nucleotide sequence: TGTGCCAGCAGTGAATTCGGTATCACGTCGACCCAGTACTTC. Translating gives CASSEFGITSTQYF.

The V call is TRBV4-1, the J call TRBJ2-7; 7 nucleotides match TRBD2. V was clipped by 5 bases and J by 1 base; unmatched bases: 17. The CDR3 contains 18 residues. Germline V gene data show CDR1 as MGHRA and CDR2 as YSYEKL. The CDR3 protein is CASSFRLRGETQSYEQYF. The CDR3 region has the DNA TGCGCCAGCAGCTTCCGGCTCCGGGGGGAGACTCAATCCTACGAGCAGTACTTC.

This chain connects TRBV16 to TRBJ2-3; tentative D call: TRBD1 (5 bases). The CDR3 is 14 residues long. The germline V gene encodes CDR1 KGHSY and CDR2 FQNENV. Trimming stripped 2 bases from V and 0 bases from J, with 6 bases between. The CDR3 nucleotides read TGTGCCAGCAGCCAAGCAGGGAGCACAGATACGCAGTATTTT. Amino acids: CASSQAGSTDTQYF.

The V call is TRBV15, the J call TRBJ1-5; D unclear. Germline V CDR1 and CDR2: LNHNV, YYDKDF (reference sequence). There are 15 residues in the CDR3. Trimming left V 3 bases short and J 0 bases short, with 9 bases between. CDR3 sequence: CATSREGVSNQPQHF. In nucleotides, the CDR3 is TGTGCCACCAGCAGGGAGGGCGTTAGCAATCAGCCCCAGCATTTT.

The CDR3 DNA reads TGTGCCAGCAGTTTCGCGGACGGGACTGAAGCTTTCTTT. Its translation is CASSFADGTEAFF. V is TRBV6-5 and J is TRBJ1-1; D gene uncertain. Trimming stripped 4 bases from V and 5 bases from J, with 11 bases between. Germline V lookup: CDR1 MNHEY, CDR2 SVGAGI. The CDR3 sequence is 13 residues long.

V is TRBV15 and J is TRBJ1-2; D unresolved. Germline CDR1 reads LNHNV; CDR2 reads YYDKDF (reference sequence). Trimming took 0 bases from V and 7 from J, leaving 12 bases between them. CDR3 length: 14 amino acids. For the CDR3, the DNA is TGTGCCACCAGCAGAGATAGGGCGACGGTTGGCTACACCTTC. Protein: CATSRDRATVGYTF.

This chain connects TRBV5-6 to TRBJ2-1, with D unresolved. Germline lookup yields CDR1 SGHDT and CDR2 YYEEEE. The V end was cut by 5 bases, the J end by 3 bases, with 9 bases between. The CDR3 runs 13 residues. The CDR3 region has the DNA TGTGCCAGCAGATCGGCCGGCTACAATGAGCAGTTCTTC. Translated, it gives CASRSAGYNEQFF.

This CDR3 reads CASSPQAAAGANTGELFF. DNA of the CDR3: TGTGCCAGCTCACCACAGGCCGCGGCAGGGGCGAACACCGGGGAGCTGTTTTTT. The chain is built from TRBV18 and TRBJ2-2; D perhaps matches TRBD1 (6 bases). The CDR3 is 18 amino acids. CDR1 is KGHSH, CDR2 LQKENI, per germline. Trimming left V 1 base short and J 0 bases short, with 15 bases between. Combining the CDR3 with reference TRBV18 and TRBJ2-2 gives the whole variable domain NAGVMQNPRHLVRRRGQEARLRCSPMKGHSHVYWYRQLPEEGLKFMVYLQKENIIDESGMPKERFSAEFPKEGPSILRIQQVVRGDSAAYFCASSPQAAAGANTGELFFGEGSRLTVL.

The chain has TRBV9 and TRBJ2-7, with 11 bases matching TRBD1. This CDR3 is 14 amino acids long. Germline V gives CDR1 SGDLS, CDR2 YYNGEE. Trimming took 4 bases from V and 3 from J; bases not matched to a gene: 3. The CDR3: CASSIGTGGYEQYF. The CDR3 coding sequence is TGTGCCAGCAGCATCGGGACAGGGGGCTACGAGCAGTACTTC.

The chain has TRBV10-2 and TRBJ2-7, with D hard to call. The germline V gene encodes CDR1 WSHSY and CDR2 SAAADI. The CDR3 is 12 residues long. The V end was cut by 4 bases, the J end by 0 bases, with 4 bases between. CDR3 loop: CASSGSSYEQYF. The CDR3, as DNA: TGCGCCAGCAGTGGGAGCTCCTACGAGCAGTACTTC.

The chain links TRBV27 to TRBJ2-1, with TRBD2 identical over 10 bases. CDR3 length: 14 amino acids. Germline V gives CDR1 MNHEY, CDR2 SMNVEV (reference sequence). Trimming cost V 3 bases and J 8 bases; bases outside gene matches: 4. This CDR3 reads CASSFASGRYEQFF. CDR3 coding DNA: TGTGCCAGCAGTTTTGCTAGCGGGAGATATGAGCAGTTCTTC.